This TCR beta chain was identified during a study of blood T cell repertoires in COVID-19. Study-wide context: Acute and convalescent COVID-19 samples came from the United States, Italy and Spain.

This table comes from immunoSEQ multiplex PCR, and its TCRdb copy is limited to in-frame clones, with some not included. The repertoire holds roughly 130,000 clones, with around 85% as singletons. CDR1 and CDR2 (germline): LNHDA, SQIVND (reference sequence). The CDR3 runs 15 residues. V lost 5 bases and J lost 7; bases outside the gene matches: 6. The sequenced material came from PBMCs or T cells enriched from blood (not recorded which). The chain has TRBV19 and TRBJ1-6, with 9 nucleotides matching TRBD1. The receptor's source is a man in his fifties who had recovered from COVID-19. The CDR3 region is CASSPGTGSNSPLHF. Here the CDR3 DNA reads TGTGCCAGTAGTCCTGGGACAGGGAGCAATTCACCCCTCCACTTT.